Sequencing of this T cell receptor beta chain was carried out in a study of cytomegalovirus exposure and HLA in healthy donors. Amplification used 60 Vbeta primers and 13 Jbeta primers. This table comes from immunoSEQ multiplex PCR, and its TCRdb copy is limited to in-frame clones, with some not included. The top ten clones hold around 2.2% of a sample with some 190,000 clones, 75% to 80% of them seen once. Trimming took off 1 base at V and 4 bases at J, with 14 bases between the two ends. This CDR3 has 16 amino acids. Germline V gives CDR1 LGHNA, CDR2 YSLEER. About this clone: Its antigen is as yet unknown.

Notes on the study in general: Most TCR sequences were uncommon, yet certain public TCRs appeared in many donors.

The clonotype originates from a woman aged 30 to 39 in good health and CMV-seropositive. This chain connects TRBV4-3 to TRBJ2-4; weak D call: TRBD1 (6 bases). The sequenced sample was PBMCs. The CDR3 nucleotides are TGCGCCAGCAGCCAAGGGGAGTCAGGGGCAAAAAACATTCAGTACTTC. It specifies CASSQGESGAKNIQYF.